Listed here are 10 T cell receptor beta chains from one sample, sequenced in a study of Ad26.COV2.S vaccination and SARS-CoV-2 variants. Assay used: immunoSEQ multiplex PCR; TCRdb lists only in-frame clones, some missing. The sample includes roughly 380,000 clones, about 91% of them seen just once. This specimen consisted of peripheral blood, obtained after recovery from COVID-19. The receptor source for this set is a human donor who had recovered from COVID-19.

V gene TRBV12-3 or TRBV12-4 combines with J gene TRBJ2-7, with TRBD1 identical over 8 bases. The CDR3 runs to 13 residues. The ends lost 4 bases at V and 7 bases at J; junction bases unmatched: 6. The CDR3: CASSWTGPREQYF. The CDR3 nucleotides are TGTGCCAGCAGTTGGACAGGGCCGAGGGAGCAGTACTTC.

About this clone itself: Other DNA sequences in the sample encode the same CDR3. This chain connects TRBV9 to TRBJ1-1, with D hard to call. Per the germline V gene, CDR1 is SGDLS and CDR2 is YYNGEE. V dropped 3 bases and J dropped 1 base, with 7 bases sitting between them. The CDR3 extends over 13 amino acids. CDR3 sequence: CASSEDGNTEAFF. Here the CDR3 DNA reads TGTGCCAGCAGCGAAGACGGGAACACTGAAGCTTTCTTT.

J is TRBJ1-5 and V is TRBV5-1; TRBD1 matches at 11 bases. The J segment lost 6 bases and the V segment lost 0 bases, leaving 14 bases of the junction unmatched. Germline V gene data show CDR1 as SGHRS and CDR2 as YFSETQ. The CDR3 has 19 residues. The CDR3 region has the DNA TGCGCCAGCAGCTTGGTCCCCGGGACAGGGGGAGCCGAGAGTCAGCCCCAGCATTTT. This gives the protein CASSLVPGTGGAESQPQHF.

CDR3 DNA: TGTGCCAGCAGCCAGAGGACTAGCGGGGGGGCCTGGGAGACCCAGTACTTC. Protein product: CASSQRTSGGAWETQYF. The chain recombines TRBV3-1 (or the pseudogene TRBV3-2) with TRBJ2-5, with 15 bases matching TRBD2. The CDR3 has 17 amino acids. The germline V gene has CDR1 LGHDT and CDR2 YNNKEL (reference sequence). The V gene end was trimmed by 3 bases and the J gene end by 5 bases; junction bases not matched to a gene: 7.

The chain joins TRBV11-2 to TRBJ2-1; 11 nucleotides align to TRBD2. Germline V gene lookup returns CDR1 SGHAT and CDR2 FQNNGV. The CDR3 length is 15 residues. V was clipped by 5 bases and J by 4 bases; unmatched bases: 4. CDR3 loop: CASSHSGGGYNEQFF. CDR3 DNA: TGTGCCAGCAGCCATAGCGGGGGGGGATACAATGAGCAGTTCTTC.

This clone was seen a few times. The V call is TRBV25-1, the J call TRBJ1-3, with D perhaps matching TRBD1 (6 bases). Between the trimmed V and J ends, which lost 8 bases and 8 bases, there was a span of 19 bases. This CDR3 has 14 amino acids. Germline loops: CDR1 MGHDK, CDR2 SYGVNS. In DNA, the CDR3 is TGTGCCAGCGGGGAGGTGGGCCGGGGGCACACCATATATTTT. It encodes CASGEVGRGHTIYF.

The chain combines TRBV21-1 with TRBJ2-4; the table names TRBD2, a call not compared with the DNA. TRBV21-1 is an annotated pseudogene. CDR3 size: 16 residues. Here the CDR3 DNA reads TGTGCCAGCAGGGCCGGGACTCCCATAGCCAAAAACATTCAGTACTTC. This encodes CASRAGTPIAKNIQYF.

The rearrangement joins TRBV7-9 to TRBJ2-3; 10 bases agree with TRBD2. V was pared by 0 bases and J by 8 bases, with 8 bases of the junction left unmatched. The germline V gene has CDR1 SEHNR and CDR2 FQNEAQ (reference sequence). The CDR3 is made up of 16 amino acids. CDR3 amino acids: CASSLASLAGRGTQYF. The CDR3 DNA reads TGTGCCAGCAGCTTAGCTTCACTAGCGGGGCGGGGTACGCAGTATTTT. Looking up the rest from reference TRBV7-9 and TRBJ2-3 gives the full variable domain: DTGVSQNPRHKITKRGQNVTFRCDPISEHNRLYWYRQTLGQGPEFLTYFQNEAQLEKSRLLSDRFSAERPKGSFSTLEIQRTEQGDSAMYLCASSLASLAGRGTQYFGPGTRLTVL.

J is TRBJ2-7 and V is TRBV5-6, with 8 bases matching TRBD1. The CDR3 is 14 amino acids. Per the germline V gene, CDR1 is SGHDT and CDR2 is YYEEEE. V lost 4 bases, J lost 2 bases, and 5 bases stayed unmatched. CDR3 sequence (DNA): TGTGCCAGCAGCCGGGACAGGCGAACCTACGAGCAGTACTTC. Translating it yields CASSRDRRTYEQYF.

The genes are TRBV27 and TRBJ1-2; 9 nucleotides match TRBD1. The germline gives CDR1 MNHEY, CDR2 SMNVEV (reference sequence). The CDR3 contains 14 residues. V lost 6 bases and J lost 6; bases outside the gene matches: 8. The CDR3 here is CASRGIQGAHGYTF. CDR3 sequence (DNA): TGTGCCAGCAGGGGGATACAGGGGGCACATGGCTACACCTTC.